This T cell receptor (beta chain) was profiled in a study of OX40 agonist ivuxolimab in advanced cancers. Study-level information: In this trial design, patients received ivuxolimab intravenously at 0.01 to 10 mg/kg every 2 weeks. Cohort: about 80% men, mean age approximately 66, aged about 20 to 90. Study-wide points: It was also the case that some nonresponders had low normalized T-cell clonal expansion.

The CDR3 loop spans 14 amino acids. Germline assignment: CDR1 SEHNR and CDR2 FQNEAQ (reference sequence). V lost 5 bases, J lost 5 bases, and 14 bases lay in between. Blood was sampled at baseline, cycle 4 day 1, and cycle 7 day 1. As regards this clone: Its cognate antigen is unknown.

Sequencing was performed with immunoSEQ multiplex PCR; in TCRdb, only in-frame clones are kept and a portion is missing. Among tens of thousands of clones listed, roughly nine tenths were seen once. The chain links TRBV7-9 to TRBJ2-3; D not certain. This receptor was obtained from an adult with an advanced solid tumor such as melanoma, head and neck, liver or kidney cancer. This sample comprised CD4+ or CD8+ T cells sorted from blood, obtained in a trial of the OX40 agonist ivuxolimab. In DNA, the CDR3 is TGTGCCAGCAGCCCTCCCCGAACGCAAGATACGCAGTATTTT. As protein: CASSPPRTQDTQYF.